This T cell receptor (beta chain) is drawn from a study of blood T cell repertoires in COVID-19. About the research overall: The study drew acute and convalescent COVID-19 samples from the United States, Italy and Spain. In each case, the material was cDNA or gDNA derived from T cells, B-cell-depleted T cells, or PBMCs.

This clone was detected once. The V gene lost 0 bases and the J gene lost 4 bases, with 9 bases spanning the gap. Germline-derived CDR1 and CDR2 are MGHRA and YSYEKL. The length of the CDR3 is 14 residues. Per the authors' pipeline: By means of reference gene primer amplification, nucleated cell counts were estimated. Here immunoSEQ multiplex PCR was the method, and the copy in TCRdb shows in-frame clones only, minus some. V and J calls plus clone size are reproduced from that table; the DNA served to infer D and trimming. The sample lists 150,000 to 200,000 clones, around 76% seen once, with roughly a sixth in the top ten.

The sequence was collected from a woman between 50 and 59 years old with acute COVID-19. The material sequenced was PBMCs or T cells enriched from blood (not recorded which). V gene TRBV4-1 combines with J gene TRBJ1-1; no definite D call. CDR3 nucleotides: TGCGCCAGCAGCCAAGAGGGCAAAGTCACTGAAGCTTTCTTT. It encodes CASSQEGKVTEAFF.